These T cell receptor beta chains were read from a single sample in a study of CD8 T cells in Susac syndrome. TCRdb called the immunoSEQ multiplex PCR reads again in MiXCR, with one record for every CDR3 protein. The data contain roughly 150,000 distinct CDR3 sequences, around 95% of them seen just once; the ten biggest clones take up 0.14% to 0.15%. Sequenced sample: CD8+ T cells from PBMCs. These receptors were taken from a human donor with multiple sclerosis. The CDR3 runs from the conserved cysteine through the conserved F or W. The order of the fields is J gene, clone size, V gene, D gene, CDR3 DNA, CDR3 protein. A D gene is named only where the DNA matches it firmly. Some rows have no size entry. The others give once, few or many, or a class for an expanded clone.

J: TRBJ2-6; size: -; V: TRBV19; D: -; DNA: TGTGCCAGTAGTCCTCTCGAGGCCAACGTCCTGACTTTC; CDR3: CASSPLEANVLTF
J: TRBJ1-1; size: -; V: TRBV9; D: -; DNA: TGTGCCAGCAGCGTAGTTCCGATTAAGGGGAACACTGAAGCTTTCTTT; CDR3: CASSVVPIKGNTEAFF
J: TRBJ1-2; size: -; V: TRBV7-9; D: TRBD1; DNA: TGTGCCAGCCAGGGGGTACGGACTGGCTACACCTTC; CDR3: CASQGVRTGYTF
J: TRBJ1-5; size: -; V: TRBV20-1; D: -; DNA: TGCAGTGCTAGAGTAAGGGAGGGGGTCAATCAGCCCCAGCATTTT; CDR3: CSARVREGVNQPQHF
J: TRBJ2-7; size: -; V: TRBV19; D: -; DNA: TGTGCCAGTAAGAAAGACAGCTCCTACGAGCAGTACTTC; CDR3: CASKKDSSYEQYF
J: TRBJ2-1; size: -; V: TRBV4-1; D: -; DNA: TGCGCCAGCAGCCGAGGGTCTGAGTACAATGAGCAGTTCTTC; CDR3: CASSRGSEYNEQFF
J: TRBJ1-1; size: -; V: TRBV29-1; D: -; DNA: TGCAGCGGTACTGCGAACACTGAAGCTTTCTTT; CDR3: CSGTANTEAFF
J: TRBJ2-1; size: -; V: TRBV20-1; D: -; DNA: TGCAGTGCTAGAGATCTGGCTTCCTCCTACAATGAGCAGTTCTTC; CDR3: CSARDLASSYNEQFF
J: TRBJ2-5; size: -; V: TRBV13; D: TRBD2; DNA: TGTGCCAGCAGCGTCGGGACTAGCGGGGGCCAAGAGACCCAGTACTTC; CDR3: CASSVGTSGGQETQYF
J: TRBJ1-6; size: once; V: TRBV30; D: -; DNA: TGTGCCTGGAGTGTAATCGGGGATTCACCCCTCCACTTT; CDR3: CAWSVIGDSPLHF
J: TRBJ2-7; size: -; V: TRBV29-1; D: TRBD1; DNA: TGCAGCGTTGAACAGGGGGCCAACGAGCAGTACTTC; CDR3: CSVEQGANEQYF
J: TRBJ2-7; size: -; V: TRBV19; D: TRBD1; DNA: TGTGCCAGTAGTACGGGACAGATCTACGAGCAGTACTTC; CDR3: CASSTGQIYEQYF